Below, 30 T cell receptor beta chains from the same sample are listed, as sequenced in a study of shared T cell receptors in the human thymus. Clones were read by immunoSEQ multiplex PCR, and TCRdb kept only the in-frame ones, dropping some. The data contain over 650,000 clones, approximately 89% of them singletons. The same data also contributed to another study, on human thymus T cells.

The sequencing sample was made of thymocytes. The source is a boy younger than two with a congenital heart defect.

The chain links TRBV9 to TRBJ2-7; perhaps TRBD2 as D (7 bases). Trimming took off 0 bases at V and 3 bases at J, with 10 bases between the two ends. The germline V gene has CDR1 SGDLS and CDR2 YYNGEE. The CDR3 is 14 amino acids. DNA of the CDR3: TGTGCCAGCAGCGTAGCCGGGGGGCACTACGAGCAGTACTTC. Its translation: CASSVAGGHYEQYF.

This clone occurred once. This chain uses TRBV4-1 with TRBJ2-7; D is undetermined. V lost 1 base, J lost 2 bases, and 12 bases lay in between. The CDR3 is 15 residues long. From germline, CDR1 is MGHRA and CDR2 YSYEKL. The CDR3 nucleotides read TGCGCCAGCAGCCAAGGACACCCTGAAACCTACGAGCAGTACTTC. Its translation: CASSQGHPETYEQYF.

The chain has TRBV19 and TRBJ2-1; TRBD2 aligns across 9 bases. V was clipped by 7 bases and J by 7 bases; unmatched bases: 5. The germline V gene has CDR1 LNHDA and CDR2 SQIVND (reference sequence). The CDR3 covers 13 residues. DNA of the CDR3: TGTGCCAGTAACGGTAGCGGGGGTAATGAGCAGTTCTTC. Protein product: CASNGSGGNEQFF.

V gene TRBV7-6 combines with J gene TRBJ2-7; TRBD1 agrees at 7 bases. The CDR3 is 18 residues long. V gave up 1 base and J gave up 1 base; unmatched junction bases: 13. CDR1 and CDR2 (germline): SGHVS, FNYEAQ. The CDR3 DNA follows: TGTGCCAGCAGCTTAGGGGGACAGTTCAGCCCAGGTTCCTACGAGCAGTACTTC. This codes for CASSLGGQFSPGSYEQYF.

This chain uses TRBV19 with TRBJ1-2; TRBD1 matches at 7 bases. The V gene's germline CDR1 is LNHDA and CDR2 SQIVND (reference sequence). V gave up 2 bases and J gave up 0 bases; unmatched junction bases: 6. The CDR3 has 16 amino acids. The CDR3 loop reads CASSIWWDSPNYGYTF. The DNA of the CDR3 is TGTGCCAGTAGTATATGGTGGGACAGCCCTAACTATGGCTACACCTTC.

V usage is TRBV9 and J usage is TRBJ2-5, with a possible D match to TRBD2 (6 bases). Germline V CDR1 and CDR2: SGDLS, YYNGEE. CDR3 size: 13 residues. The V and J ends lost 4 bases and 5 bases respectively, with 12 bases between them. The CDR3 protein is CASSSGVGETQYF. CDR3 coding DNA: TGTGCCAGCAGCTCGGGGGTAGGGGAGACCCAGTACTTC.

J is TRBJ2-3 and V is TRBV5-5; TRBD1 matches 11 bases. The CDR3 consists of 16 residues. Trimming removed 2 bases from V and 6 bases from J; junction bases left unmatched: 8. Germline V gene data show CDR1 as SGHKS and CDR2 as YYEKEE (reference sequence). CDR3 in DNA: TGTGCCAGCAGCTTTATCCCGGGACAGGGGGACGATACGCAGTATTTT. Protein product: CASSFIPGQGDDTQYF.

Turning to this clone: This is likely a read error, given that the CDR3 carries no conserved phenylalanine or tryptophan at its end. The chain uses TRBV5-6 and TRBJ1-6; D may be TRBD1 (6 bases). V lost 4 bases to trimming and J lost 6 bases, with 11 bases between them. Germline CDR1 SGHDT, CDR2 YYEEEE. This CDR3 comprises 14 residues. This CDR3 is CASSDGQINSPLHC. In DNA, the CDR3 is TGTGCCAGCAGCGATGGACAGATTAATTCACCCCTCCACTGT.

The rearrangement uses TRBV28 and TRBJ2-7, with D maybe TRBD2 (5 bases). V was trimmed by 11 bases and J by 0 bases, leaving 20 bases between them. Germline assignment: CDR1 MDHEN and CDR2 SYDVKM. CDR3 length: 15 amino acids. The CDR3 DNA sequence: TGTGCCCAAGGTGGGAGAGGACCGAACTCCTACGAGCAGTACTTC. This translates into CAQGGRGPNSYEQYF.

This chain uses TRBV5-6 with TRBJ2-7, with D unresolved. The CDR3 spans 14 residues. CDR1 and CDR2 (germline): SGHDT, YYEEEE. V gave up 6 bases and J gave up 3 bases, with 16 bases separating them. The CDR3 DNA sequence: TGTGCCAGCACTTACTACCACTACGGCTACGAGCAGTACTTC. It specifies CASTYYHYGYEQYF.

This chain uses TRBV6-1 with TRBJ2-2; TRBD1 is a possible D gene (6 bases). Germline loops: CDR1 MNHNS, CDR2 SASEGT. Trimming cost V 3 bases and J 5 bases, with 13 bases left between them. The CDR3 length is 15 residues. CDR3 sequence reads: CASSDWTDTTGELFF. The CDR3, as DNA: TGTGCCAGCAGTGATTGGACAGACACGACCGGGGAGCTGTTTTTT.

The gene calls are TRBV6-5 and TRBJ2-1; maybe TRBD2 (6 bases). Germline V lookup: CDR1 MNHEY, CDR2 SVGAGI. Trimming took 7 bases from V and 7 from J, leaving 20 bases between them. The CDR3 extends over 15 amino acids. The CDR3 DNA sequence: TGTGCCAGCAACCTGCTCGGGACTGGTAAGAATGAGCAGTTCTTC. Its translation is CASNLLGTGKNEQFF.

The chain has TRBV10-3 and TRBJ1-2, with 7 bases fitting TRBD1. Germline CDR1 and CDR2: ENHRY and SYGVKD. V gave up 5 bases and J gave up 6 bases; unmatched junction bases: 3. The length of the CDR3 is 12 residues. For the CDR3, the DNA is TGTGCCATCAGTAAAGGGGGCGATGGCTACACCTTC. It yields the protein CAISKGGDGYTF.

V gene TRBV30 combines with J gene TRBJ2-7; possible D gene TRBD2, 6 bases. Germline-derived CDR1 and CDR2 are GTSNPN and SVGIG (reference sequence). V gave up 0 bases and J gave up 3 bases, with 12 bases separating them. This CDR3 spans 14 amino acids. DNA of the CDR3: TGTGCCTGGAGTGTACATGGGGGGAGCTACGAGCAGTACTTC. Its protein product is CAWSVHGGSYEQYF.

This chain links TRBV4-3 with TRBJ1-2; D perhaps matches TRBD1 (5 bases). The CDR3 loop spans 17 amino acids. CDR1 is LGHNA, CDR2 YSLEER, per germline. Trimming left V 3 bases short and J 4 bases short, with 21 bases between. The CDR3 spells CASSHFRGTESGYGYTF. Written as DNA, the CDR3 is TGCGCCAGCAGCCACTTTAGAGGGACTGAGAGTGGCTATGGCTACACCTTC.

V is TRBV7-3 and J is TRBJ1-6; 9 bases line up with TRBD1. The CDR3 is 16 residues long. V shed 9 bases and J 4 bases; nucleotides not matched to a gene: 10. Looked up from germline, CDR1 is SGHTA and CDR2 is FQGTGA. The CDR3 DNA is TGTGCCAGGAGGGACACAGGGGGCCTTTATAATTCACCCCTCCACTTT. It codes for CARRDTGGLYNSPLHF.

Turning to this clone: Mismatch with germline at one junction end may stem from a read error. The same CDR3 also results from other DNA sequences found in this sample. The chain couples TRBV27 to TRBJ1-6, with D tentatively TRBD1 (5 bases). The CDR3 has 18 residues. Germline lookup yields CDR1 MNHEY and CDR2 SMNVEV (reference sequence). The CDR3 coding sequence is TGTGCCAGCAGTTTAGGTGCCTCCCGGAGGGGAGGGAATTCCCCCCTCCACTTT. Amino acids: CASSLGASRRGGNSPLHF.

The J gene is TRBJ2-2, the V gene TRBV5-1; possible D gene TRBD2, 5 bases. Deletions cut 4 bases from V and 6 bases from J, with 22 bases between. The CDR3 sequence is 17 residues long. Germline V gives CDR1 SGHRS, CDR2 YFSETQ. CDR3 region: CASSRGGSSNVPGELFF. CDR3 DNA: TGCGCCAGCAGCCGAGGCGGGTCCTCAAATGTCCCCGGGGAGCTGTTTTTT.

The chain carries TRBV6-5 and TRBJ2-7; 7 bases align to TRBD2. The CDR3 has 15 amino acids. Germline assignment: CDR1 MNHEY and CDR2 SVGAGI. Trimming cost V 4 bases and J 0 bases; bases outside gene matches: 6. The CDR3 sequence: CASSLREGFSYEQYF. CDR3 nucleotides: TGTGCCAGCAGTTTGAGGGAGGGTTTCTCCTACGAGCAGTACTTC.

The V call is TRBV6-1, the J call TRBJ2-5; 7 positions agree with TRBD1. CDR1 is MNHNS and CDR2 is SASEGT in the germline V gene. V shed 4 bases, J shed 2 bases, and the junction held 13 bases outside the gene matches. The CDR3 runs to 17 residues. In DNA, the CDR3 is TGTGCCAGCAGTGGACAGGGTAGCCTCGGGTTACAAGAGACCCAGTACTTC. Translated: CASSGQGSLGLQETQYF.

The rearrangement uses TRBV9 and TRBJ2-7; TRBD2 aligns across 14 bases. Trimming removed 0 bases from V and 6 bases from J; junction bases left unmatched: 5. The CDR3 is 16 amino acids. Germline loops: CDR1 SGDLS, CDR2 YYNGEE. The CDR3 bases are TGTGCCAGCAGCGTAGGGGGACTAGCGGGAGAGGGCGAGCAGTACTTC. Residues: CASSVGGLAGEGEQYF.

This chain connects TRBV9 to TRBJ2-5; D unresolved. With 4 bases removed from V and 4 bases from J, the gap between germline ends came to 11 bases. Germline CDR1 is SGDLS and CDR2 is YYNGEE. The CDR3 is made up of 13 amino acids. CDR3 residues: CASSPYDGETQYF. CDR3 sequence (DNA): TGTGCCAGCAGCCCCTACGATGGAGAGACCCAGTACTTC.

The chain has TRBV19 and TRBJ1-1, with D maybe TRBD1 (5 bases). The V gene lost 1 base and the J gene lost 7 bases, with 7 bases spanning the gap. Per the germline V gene, CDR1 is LNHDA and CDR2 is SQIVND (reference sequence). The CDR3 has 12 residues. CDR3 amino acids: CASSIGGVEAFF. In DNA form, the CDR3 reads TGTGCCAGTAGTATAGGGGGGGTTGAAGCTTTCTTT. The variable domain in full, with the rest retrieved from reference TRBV19 and TRBJ1-1, is DGGITQSPKYLFRKEGQNVTLSCEQNLNHDAMYWYRQDPGQGLRLIYYSQIVNDFQKGDIAEGYSVSREKKESFPLTVTSAQKNPTAFYLCASSIGGVEAFFGQGTRLTVV.

The chain has TRBV6-4 and TRBJ2-1; TRBD2 matches 11 bases. The J segment lost 6 bases and the V segment lost 2 bases, leaving 21 bases of the junction unmatched. The CDR3 spans 21 residues. Germline assignment: CDR1 MRHNA and CDR2 SNTAGT. The CDR3 bases are TGTGCCAGCAGTGACCCCGGGACAGTCACCCTACTAGCGGGAGAAGTCAATGAGCAGTTCTTC. It codes for CASSDPGTVTLLAGEVNEQFF.

In regard to this clone: The same CDR3 is also encoded by other DNA sequences in this sample. V gene TRBV28 combines with J gene TRBJ2-7, with 10 bases fitting TRBD1. Looked up from germline, CDR1 is MDHEN and CDR2 is SYDVKM. V trimming: 6 bases; J trimming: 2 bases; junction bases outside the gene matches: 7. This CDR3 has 15 amino acids. The CDR3, as DNA: TGTGCCAGCAGCTTCCCTGGACAGGGGGCCTACGAGCAGTACTTC. This sequence encodes CASSFPGQGAYEQYF.

The gene calls are TRBV5-4 and TRBJ2-7, with 14 bases matching TRBD2. The CDR3 extends over 17 amino acids. V lost 5 bases to trimming and J lost 3 bases; unmatched junction nucleotides: 10. In germline, CDR1 is SGHNT, CDR2 YYREEE (reference sequence). CDR3 region: CASSSEGTSGSVYEQYF. For the CDR3, the DNA is TGTGCCAGCAGTTCCGAAGGGACTAGCGGGAGTGTCTACGAGCAGTACTTC.

This chain links TRBV2 with TRBJ2-3; D is perhaps TRBD1 (6 bases). The CDR3 runs 14 residues. V was shortened by 3 bases and J by 2 bases, with 9 bases between the two germline ends. The germline CDR1 and CDR2 sequences are SNHLY and FYNNEI. The CDR3: CASSDRGHTDTQYF. The CDR3 DNA follows: TGTGCCAGCAGTGACAGGGGCCACACAGATACGCAGTATTTT.

V usage is TRBV28 and J usage is TRBJ2-3; 14 nucleotides line up with TRBD2. V shed 3 bases, J shed 4 bases, and the junction held 9 bases outside the gene matches. Germline values: CDR1 MDHEN, CDR2 SYDVKM. The CDR3 is 18 residues long. The CDR3 DNA follows: TGTGCCAGCAGTTTGGTGGGGACTAGCGGGAGAGGGGCAGATACGCAGTATTTT. Translating gives CASSLVGTSGRGADTQYF.

The chain links TRBV30 to TRBJ1-2; 10 nucleotides match TRBD1. The CDR3 is 15 residues long. Germline V gene data show CDR1 as GTSNPN and CDR2 as SVGIG (reference sequence). V trimming: 2 bases; J trimming: 6 bases; junction bases outside the gene matches: 9. CDR3 residues: CAWSPRDRGDNGYTF. CDR3 DNA sequence: TGTGCCTGGAGTCCCCGGGACAGGGGAGATAATGGCTACACCTTC.

This chain uses TRBV28 with TRBJ2-3; possibly TRBD1 for D (5 bases). Per germline, CDR1 MDHEN and CDR2 SYDVKM. V was cut by 6 bases and J by 0 bases, with 13 bases left in between. There are 15 residues in the CDR3. The CDR3 sequence: CASRFEGDSTDTQYF. CDR3 bases: TGTGCCAGCAGATTTGAAGGGGATAGCACAGATACGCAGTATTTT.